This T cell receptor beta chain was retrieved from a study of blood T cell repertoires in COVID-19. Study at large: COVID-19 samples collected from the United States, Italy and Spain covered acute and convalescent phases. Nucleic acid was either cDNA or gDNA, and it came from T cells, B-cell-depleted T cells, or PBMCs.

The CDR3 covers 12 residues. The germline V gene has CDR1 SGHRS and CDR2 YFSETQ. The ends were cut back, 0 bases at V and 8 bases at J, with 8 bases in the middle. The authors' processing: By means of reference gene primer amplification, nucleated cell counts were estimated. The protocol was immunoSEQ multiplex PCR, while the TCRdb copy is restricted to in-frame clones and leaves out a portion. V and J calls and clone size are those listed in that table; D and trimming were worked out from the DNA. The sample lists over 250,000 clones; around nine tenths were seen once. The chain couples TRBV5-1 to TRBJ1-2, with D possibly matching TRBD1 (5 bases). The clonotype comes from a woman in her thirties or forties who had recovered from COVID-19. Material for sequencing was peripheral blood. The CDR3: CASSLAGGGYTF. The CDR3, as DNA: TGCGCCAGCAGCTTGGCCGGGGGAGGCTACACCTTC.